These 8 T cell receptor delta chains were all obtained from the same sample, sequenced in a study of gamma-delta T cells after stem cell transplantation. TCRdb repeated clone calling on the RT-PCR reads with CATT. The top ten clones hold about three fifths of a sample with approximately 1,500 delta-chain clones, around 7% of them seen once. The sequencing input was gamma-delta T cells. Receptors originate from a human donor. It is not recorded whose cells these are; they may come from a transplant donor.

About this clone itself: A far larger clone is one nucleotide away, so this likely arose from a read error. Additional DNA sequences in this sample encode the identical CDR3. The chain is built from TRDV2 and TRDJ1; D remains ambiguous. Germline V gene data show CDR1 as GEAIGNYY and CDR2 as EKD. The CDR3 extends over 17 amino acids. As DNA, the CDR3 is TGCGCCTGTGACCCTCTTCTGCAACTCGATATATCCGATAAACTCATCTTT. Residues: CACDPLLQLDISDKLIF.

This clone showed up just a few times. This clone may be a read error of a much larger clone one base away. Additional DNA sequences in this sample encode the identical CDR3. The DNA for the CDR3 is TGTGCCTGTGACCCAGTCAGGCTTCCTTCCCCTAAGGACTCTGGAGGACCACCCGATAAACTCATCTTT. Translating it yields CACDPVRLPSPKDSGGPPDKLIF. The chain uses TRDV2 and TRDJ1; a possible D gene is TRDD2 (6 bases). V was trimmed by 3 bases and J by 3 bases, leaving 40 bases between them. The CDR3 is 23 amino acids. The germline gives CDR1 GEAIGNYY, CDR2 EKD.

This clone was recorded a few times. TCRdb attributes to this sequence the protein of a much larger clone, which differs from the DNA translation at residue 12; a read error is likely, and the protein displayed is translated from the DNA. This sequence joins TRDV2 and TRDJ3; D gene ambiguous. Germline values: CDR1 GEAIGNYY, CDR2 EKD. This CDR3 is built from 18 residues. CDR3 sequence: CACDTGSASSWNTRQMFF. The CDR3 nucleotides read TGTGCCTGTGACACCGGTTCTGCTAGCTCCTGGAACACCCGACAGATGTTTTTC.

V gene TRDV2 combines with J gene TRDJ1, with 13 bases aligning to TRDD3. The CDR3 runs to 19 residues. CDR1 and CDR2 from the germline V gene are GEAIGNYY and EKD. V lost 0 bases and J lost 0; bases outside the gene matches: 9. CDR3 bases: TGTGCCTGTGACACCGTTCCTACACTGGGGGATACGTACACCGATAAACTCATCTTT. Translated: CACDTVPTLGDTYTDKLIF.

As concerns this clone: This likely stems from a read error, as it lies one base from a far larger clone. The same CDR3 arises from other DNA sequences in this sample as well. The V gene is TRDV2, the J gene TRDJ1; 7 nucleotides match TRDD3. This CDR3 comprises 20 residues. J was trimmed by 4 bases and V by 3 bases; bases with no gene match: 25. Germline V gene data show CDR1 as GEAIGNYY and CDR2 as EKD. In DNA form, the CDR3 reads TGTGCCTGTGACTCTCTGGGGGGATTCGATCTCCAGGGGACTGGCGATAAACTCATCTTT. Its translation: CACDSLGGFDLQGTGDKLIF.

The chain employs TRDV2 and TRDJ1; 12 bases align to TRDD3. This CDR3 spans 16 amino acids. Trimming removed 3 bases from V and 3 bases from J; junction bases left unmatched: 7. From germline, CDR1 is GEAIGNYY and CDR2 EKD. CDR3 sequence reads: CACDEPGGYDADKLIF. CDR3 DNA: TGTGCCTGTGACGAACCTGGGGGATACGACGCCGATAAACTCATCTTT.

This clone was found a few times. TCRdb lists the protein of a much larger clone for this DNA, which differs at residue 4, so this is likely a read error; the protein given here is translated from the DNA itself. This chain joins TRDV2 and TRDJ3, with D tentatively TRDD3 (6 bases). Germline assignment: CDR1 GEAIGNYY and CDR2 EKD. The CDR3 covers 18 residues. Trimming took 4 bases from V and 0 from J, leaving 15 bases between them. The CDR3 region has the DNA TGTGCCTGTGAAACCGCTGGGGCCTCCTCCTGGGACACCCGACAGATGTTTTTC. This gives the protein CACETAGASSWDTRQMFF.

This rearrangement joins TRDV2 to TRDJ3, with D uncertain. The CDR3 contains 16 residues. Trimming stripped 1 base from V and 0 bases from J, with 6 bases between. Germline CDR1 reads GEAIGNYY; CDR2 reads EKD. The chain's CDR3 is CACDTAASWDTRQMFF. The CDR3 DNA follows: TGTGCCTGTGACACGGCGGCCTCCTGGGACACCCGACAGATGTTTTTC.